What follows is one TCR beta chain and its context. Here immunoSEQ multiplex PCR was the method, and the copy in TCRdb shows in-frame clones only, minus some. Seen here are roughly 680,000 clones, roughly 90% observed once, and the top ten hold approximately 1.5%. Treatment given: some 20 received Ad26.COV2.S at low or high dose, single or two shots; five or six received placebo; per-sample allocation not given. Day 63 after the first injection of vaccine or placebo was the sampling time. The data originate from a study of Ad26.COV2.S vaccination and SARS-CoV-2 variants. The V gene's germline CDR1 is MNHEY and CDR2 SVGAGI. The CDR3 is 11 amino acids.

V and J are TRBV6-5 and TRBJ2-1, with D perhaps matching TRBD1 or TRBD2 (6 bases each). This clonotype was obtained from a person between 18 and 65 years old who received the Ad26.COV2.S COVID-19 vaccine or a placebo. Specimen: peripheral blood, collected in a trial of Ad26.COV2.S vaccine versus placebo. CDR3 nucleotide sequence: TGTGCAGCTCGGGGGCCAAATGAGCAGTTCTTC. Residues: CAARGPNEQFF.